Below, 31 T cell receptor beta chains from the same sample are listed, as sequenced in a study of regulatory T cells in long-lasting Graves disease. The time point denotes: persistent/refractory GD, antithyroid drugs over 5 years with positive TRAb. There was RNA extracted from PBMCs, and the TCR library was made from it. Arm-PCR of CDR3 regions and iRepertoire HTBI primers were used to build TCR beta libraries. TCRdb re-called the multiplex PCR reads with MiXCR, one entry per CDR3 protein. The sample carries approximately 350,000 distinct CDR3 sequences, roughly 25% recorded once. The source material was peripheral blood mononuclear cells (PBMCs), sampled when the disease was refractory, from a patient treated with antithyroid drugs. These receptors all stem from a woman aged 40 to 55 with Graves disease.

This clonotype has more than one count but fewer than ten. The chain combines TRBV7-9 with TRBJ1-6; the D is unclear. Germline V gene data show CDR1 as SEHNR and CDR2 as FQNEAQ (reference sequence). This CDR3 contains 14 residues. Trimming pared 5 bases from V and 6 bases from J, leaving 11 bases between. Here the CDR3 reads CASSDGVLNSPLHF. The DNA of the CDR3 is TGTGCCAGCAGCGACGGGGTTCTTAATTCACCCCTCCACTTT.

This clonotype was seen more than once but under ten times. This chain connects TRBV20-1 to TRBJ2-7, with D hard to call. The CDR3 runs to 13 residues. From germline, CDR1 is DFQATT and CDR2 SNEGSKA (reference sequence). Trimming shortened V by 1 base and J by 3 bases, and 10 bases separated the two germline ends. The CDR3 region is CSARARLGYEQYF. The CDR3 nucleotides are TGCAGTGCTAGAGCTCGACTGGGCTACGAGCAGTACTTC.

This clonotype showed up just a few times. The chain recombines TRBV10-2 with TRBJ2-1; D remains ambiguous. The germline gives CDR1 WSHSY, CDR2 SAAADI. The CDR3 loop spans 15 amino acids. V was cut by 2 bases and J by 0 bases, with 8 bases left in between. The DNA of the CDR3 is TGCGCCAGCAGTGAGAGTGACCCCTCCTACAATGAGCAGTTCTTC. Translated: CASSESDPSYNEQFF.

This rearrangement joins TRBV12-3 or TRBV12-4 to TRBJ2-5; TRBD1 agrees at 8 bases. CDR3 length: 16 residues. The V and J ends lost 8 bases and 2 bases, in that order; junction bases with no gene match: 13. The CDR3 sequence is CASSPLQGAPQETQYF. CDR3 nucleotides: TGTGCCAGCTCACCACTCCAGGGGGCGCCTCAAGAGACCCAGTACTTC.

With respect to this clonotype: Being one base from a much bigger clone, this may be a read error. J is TRBJ2-7 and V is TRBV20-1; the D is unclear. The germline gives CDR1 DFQATT, CDR2 SNEGSKA (reference sequence). The CDR3 is 13 residues long. V shed 3 bases and J shed 2 bases, with 11 bases lying between them. The CDR3 here is CSARGPLAYEQYF. The DNA of the CDR3 is TGCAGTGCTAGGGGTCCCCTAGCCTACGAGCAGTACTTC.

Worth noting for this clonotype: A clone one base away is much larger, so this may be a read error. V and J are TRBV6-1 and TRBJ2-2; 7 bases fit TRBD2. The CDR3 has 14 residues. V lost 8 bases and J lost 4; bases outside the gene matches: 7. In germline, CDR1 is MNHNS, CDR2 SASEGT. CDR3 protein: CASGRDYRTGELFF. The CDR3 bases are TGTGCCAGCGGTCGGGACTACCGCACCGGGGAGCTGTTTTTT.

This clonotype was found a few times. The rearrangement joins TRBV2 to TRBJ2-3; the match to TRBD2 covers 8 bases. With 3 bases clipped from V and 4 bases from J, the junction kept 6 bases outside the gene matches. Germline lookup yields CDR1 SNHLY and CDR2 FYNNEI. This CDR3 has 15 amino acids. CDR3 DNA: TGTGCCAGCAGTGATATAAGACTAGCGCCAGATACGCAGTATTTT. Its protein is CASSDIRLAPDTQYF.

This rearrangement joins TRBV20-1 to TRBJ2-5; D gene uncertain. Germline lookup yields CDR1 DFQATT and CDR2 SNEGSKA (reference sequence). The CDR3 has 11 residues. The V and J ends lost 1 base and 7 bases respectively, with 7 bases between them. As DNA, the CDR3 is TGCAGTGCTAGAGCATGGGGGACCCAGTACTTC. Protein: CSARAWGTQYF.

The chain is built from TRBV5-1 and TRBJ2-4, with D perhaps assigned TRBD1 or TRBD2 (5 bases each). This CDR3 spans 15 amino acids. The germline gives CDR1 SGHRS, CDR2 YFSETQ. The ends were cut back, 5 bases at V and 3 bases at J, with 15 bases in the middle. In DNA, the CDR3 is TGCGCCAGCAGTTGGGGGAATTTGGGCAAAAACATTCAGTACTTC. It yields the protein CASSWGNLGKNIQYF.

The genes are TRBV5-4 and TRBJ2-5; possibly TRBD1 for D (6 bases). V was cut by 4 bases and J by 4 bases, with 14 bases left in between. The CDR3 length is 14 residues. Germline V gives CDR1 SGHNT, CDR2 YYREEE (reference sequence). In DNA form, the CDR3 reads TGTGCCAGCAGCCTGACTCAGGGGTCAGAGACCCAGTACTTC. It yields the protein CASSLTQGSETQYF.

Only a few counts were recorded for this clonotype. This chain links TRBV5-8 with TRBJ1-2; D perhaps matches TRBD1 (5 bases). Between the trimmed V and J ends, which lost 6 bases and 6 bases, there was a span of 12 bases. The CDR3 sequence is 12 residues long. Germline loops: CDR1 SGHTS, CDR2 YDEGEE. The CDR3 sequence: CASIGTSDGYTF. Written as DNA, the CDR3 is TGTGCCAGCATCGGGACCTCCGATGGCTACACCTTC.

The chain joins TRBV6-2 or TRBV6-3 to TRBJ2-5; 13 positions agree with TRBD2. V dropped 6 bases and J dropped 5; count of bases not matched to a gene: 9. The length of the CDR3 is 16 residues. Per germline, CDR1 MNHEY and CDR2 SVGEGT. CDR3 bases: TGTGCCAGCAGACGTCGGACTAGCGGGAGCAGGGAGACCCAGTACTTC. The encoded protein is CASRRRTSGSRETQYF.

CDR3 DNA sequence: TGCAGCGCGGGAGACAGGGGCGAGCAGTACTTC. Translated: CSAGDRGEQYF. The chain recombines TRBV29-1 with TRBJ2-7, with TRBD1 identical over 8 bases. CDR1 SQVTM and CDR2 ANQGSEA come from the germline V gene. V trimming: 7 bases; J trimming: 6 bases; junction bases outside the gene matches: 5. This CDR3 is built from 11 residues.

This clonotype was detected only a few times. The chain combines TRBV20-1 with TRBJ2-7; TRBD2 aligns across 7 bases. Germline CDR1 reads DFQATT; CDR2 reads SNEGSKA (reference sequence). J gave up 1 base and V 5 bases, and 5 bases lay outside the gene matches. The CDR3 has 13 amino acids. In DNA form, the CDR3 reads TGCAGTGCTCCTTCTAGCGGTTCCTACGAGCAGTACTTC. It translates to CSAPSSGSYEQYF.

There are many counts of this clonotype. V gene TRBV11-2 combines with J gene TRBJ2-7; D call uncertain. Per the germline V gene, CDR1 is SGHAT and CDR2 is FQNNGV. The CDR3 loop spans 12 amino acids. With 2 bases removed from V and 5 bases from J, the gap between germline ends came to 7 bases. Here the CDR3 DNA reads TGTGCCAGCAGCTTATCGGGCAACGAGCAGTACTTC. It encodes CASSLSGNEQYF. Complete variable domain (other parts from reference TRBV11-2 and TRBJ2-7): EAGVAQSPRYKIIEKRQSVAFWCNPISGHATLYWYQQILGQGPKLLIQFQNNGVVDDSQLPKDRFSAERLKGVDSTLKIQPAKLEDSAVYLCASSLSGNEQYFGPGTRLTVT.

To note about this clonotype: The conserved final phenylalanine or tryptophan is absent from the CDR3, which likely points to a read error. The J gene is TRBJ1-6, the V gene TRBV12-3 or TRBV12-4; D might be TRBD1 (6 bases). This CDR3 spans 15 amino acids. Trimming shortened V by 2 bases and J by 1 base, and 6 bases separated the two germline ends. CDR3 nucleotides: TGTGCCAGCAGTTTAAGGGGGTCCTATAATTCACCCCTCCACTCT. It specifies CASSLRGSYNSPLHS.

The rearrangement joins TRBV7-2 to TRBJ2-7, with TRBD1 matching 7 bases. Germline trimming cut 5 bases from V and 4 bases from J; bases unmatched to any gene: 2. Germline CDR1 and CDR2: SGHTA and FQGNSA. There are 12 residues in the CDR3. In nucleotides, the CDR3 is TGTGCCAGCAGCGAGACAGGGTACGAGCAGTACTTC. It codes for CASSETGYEQYF. Complete variable domain (other parts from reference TRBV7-2 and TRBJ2-7): GAGVSQSPSNKVTEKGKDVELRCDPISGHTALYWYRQSLGQGLEFLIYFQGNSAPDKSGLPSDRFSAERTGGSVSTLTIQRTQQEDSAVYLCASSETGYEQYFGPGTRLTVT.

This clonotype has only a few counts. This chain connects TRBV15 to TRBJ1-4, with D uncertain. The CDR3 consists of 16 residues. Germline V gene lookup returns CDR1 LNHNV and CDR2 YYDKDF (reference sequence). The germline V and J ends were trimmed by 2 bases and 5 bases, with 15 bases remaining between them. CDR3 residues: CATSRPSHGKNEKLFF. In DNA form, the CDR3 reads TGTGCCACCAGCAGACCCTCTCACGGGAAGAATGAAAAACTGTTTTTT.

This clonotype was detected only a few times. This may arise from a read error, as a much more abundant clone is one base away. J is TRBJ1-5 and V is TRBV27, with a possible D match to TRBD1 (5 bases). Germline CDR1 and CDR2: MNHEY and SMNVEV (reference sequence). CDR3 size: 13 residues. CDR3 sequence (DNA): TGTGCCAGCAGCCGGGACCCGAATCCGCCCCAGCATTTT. Residues: CASSRDPNPPQHF.

This clonotype occurred many times. The rearrangement links TRBV6-1 to TRBJ1-2, with 9 bases aligning to TRBD1. J gave up 8 bases and V 10 bases, and 14 bases lay outside the gene matches. Germline CDR1 is MNHNS and CDR2 is SASEGT. This CDR3 has 14 residues. The CDR3 DNA reads TGTGCCACCGAGGAACCGGGACAGGGATGGGGCTACACCTTC. Translating gives CATEEPGQGWGYTF.

This clonotype turned up a few times. The rearrangement uses TRBV14 and TRBJ2-7; 8 bases map to TRBD2. Trimming took 2 bases from V and 1 from J; bases not matched to a gene: 7. The V gene's germline CDR1 is SGHDN and CDR2 FVKESK. This CDR3 comprises 16 residues. The DNA of the CDR3 is TGTGCCAGCAGCCAAATGGGAGTAGCGGGATCCTACGAGCAGTACTTC. This codes for CASSQMGVAGSYEQYF. Full variable domain (rest looked up from reference TRBV14 and TRBJ2-7): EAGVTQFPSHSVIEKGQTVTLRCDPISGHDNLYWYRRVMGKEIKFLLHFVKESKQDESGMPNNRFLAERTGGTYSTLKVQPAELEDSGVYFCASSQMGVAGSYEQYFGPGTRLTVT.

Regarding this clonotype: The junction does not match germline at one end; this may be a read error. This chain uses TRBV12-3 or TRBV12-4 with TRBJ2-2, with D maybe TRBD2 (5 bases). The CDR3 spans 17 residues. The DNA for the CDR3 is TGTGCCAGCAGCCTTAGTCGAGATCCCGCCGGAGCCGGGAAGCTGTTTTTT. Translation gives CASSLSRDPAGAGKLFF.

This chain links TRBV12-3 or TRBV12-4 with TRBJ1-5; D possibly corresponds to TRBD1 (5 bases). V dropped 8 bases and J dropped 1 base, with 9 bases sitting between them. CDR3 size: 13 residues. CDR3 sequence: CASGGVSNQPQHF. The DNA for the CDR3 is TGTGCCAGCGGAGGGGTGAGCAATCAGCCCCAGCATTTT.

This sequence joins TRBV5-6 and TRBJ2-3, with D possibly TRBD2 on 5 matching bases. This CDR3 contains 14 residues. Trimming took off 5 bases at V and 11 bases at J, with 21 bases between the two ends. Germline CDR1 and CDR2: SGHDT and YYEEEE. The CDR3 nucleotides read TGTGCCAGCAGTCTGAGGCTAGCAAGCGGTGTGCAGTATTTT. Its translation: CASSLRLASGVQYF.

About this clonotype: A much larger clone sits a single nucleotide away, making a read error possible. This chain links TRBV28 with TRBJ1-5; a weak D match, TRBD1 (6 bases). Germline V CDR1 and CDR2: MDHEN, SYDVKM. This CDR3 has 15 residues. Trimming took 10 bases from V and 3 from J, leaving 19 bases between them. CDR3 loop: CATSTGLLFNQPQHF. The CDR3 DNA sequence: TGTGCCACCAGCACAGGGTTACTATTCAATCAGCCCCAGCATTTT.

This clonotype was recorded at least ten times. The chain carries TRBV20-1 and TRBJ2-5, with D unclear. CDR3 length equals 12 residues. V was trimmed by 2 bases and J by 4 bases, leaving 8 bases between them. The V gene's germline CDR1 is DFQATT and CDR2 SNEGSKA (reference sequence). CDR3 residues: CSARFDRETQYF. In DNA form, the CDR3 reads TGCAGTGCTAGATTCGATCGAGAGACCCAGTACTTC.

This clonotype occurred a few times. J is TRBJ2-6 and V is TRBV6-2 or TRBV6-3; D not resolved. With 6 bases removed from V and 6 bases from J, the gap between germline ends came to 18 bases. This CDR3 has 16 amino acids. Looked up from germline, CDR1 is MNHEY and CDR2 is SVGEGT. The CDR3 protein is CASRKDLAWVANVLTF. In nucleotides, the CDR3 is TGTGCCAGCAGGAAGGACCTTGCTTGGGTGGCCAACGTCCTGACTTTC.

This clonotype has at least ten counts. The gene calls are TRBV28 and TRBJ1-6; 7 positions match TRBD1. In germline, CDR1 is MDHEN, CDR2 SYDVKM. The CDR3 is 14 amino acids. V lost 4 bases, J lost 7 bases, and 4 bases stayed unmatched. CDR3 protein: CASSWDSPNSPLHF. The CDR3 bases are TGTGCCAGCAGTTGGGACAGTCCCAATTCACCCCTCCACTTT.

This clonotype was observed a handful of times. This sequence joins TRBV5-6 and TRBJ2-4, with D possibly TRBD1 on 5 matching bases. From germline, CDR1 is SGHDT and CDR2 YYEEEE. The CDR3 is made up of 17 amino acids. Between the trimmed V and J ends, which lost 0 bases and 0 bases, there was a span of 13 bases. CDR3 nucleotides: TGTGCCAGCAGCTTGGGTGGGGCAGCCCTAGCCAAAAACATTCAGTACTTC. Translated: CASSLGGAALAKNIQYF.

This clonotype showed up many times. The V and J genes are TRBV2 and TRBJ1-1; D is possibly TRBD1 (6 bases). Trimming removed 6 bases from V and 4 bases from J, with 12 bases in between. The germline V gene has CDR1 SNHLY and CDR2 FYNNEI. The CDR3 contains 13 residues. The chain's CDR3 is CASSERGATEAFF. The CDR3 nucleotides read TGTGCCAGCAGCGAACGGGGGGCCACTGAAGCTTTCTTT.

This clonotype was seen a handful of times. The chain links TRBV2 to TRBJ2-2; the D gene is possibly TRBD2 (5 bases). Trimming shortened V by 6 bases and J by 6 bases, and 17 bases separated the two germline ends. The CDR3 is 15 residues long. Germline V CDR1 and CDR2: SNHLY, FYNNEI. The CDR3 spells CASSGGLISPGELFF. In DNA form, the CDR3 reads TGTGCCAGCAGCGGAGGTTTGATTTCGCCCGGGGAGCTGTTTTTT.